Included here is one T cell receptor beta chain sequence, with context. Antigen: not known. The data are from a study of early stage breast cancer tumors. Overall study context: Samples were sequenced at approximately 10-fold average coverage.

TCRdb keeps only in-frame clones here, not all; method: immunoSEQ multiplex PCR. The table lists around 41,000 clones, 55% to 75% of them singletons. Germline loops: CDR1 MGHRA, CDR2 YSYEKL. V shed 2 bases and J 4 bases; nucleotides not matched to a gene: 1. The CDR3 contains 14 residues. Notes on the study in general: Comparing each tissue with blood distinguished tumor from normal in most of the 16 patients. Unsorted bulk genomic DNA sequencing lacked pairing and functional marker data. Enriched TCRB sequences shared across patients were mostly commonly generated sequences.

Sequenced input: blood. The sequence derives from a person aged 45-65 years with breast cancer. The chain carries TRBV4-1 and TRBJ1-4; 7 bases align to TRBD1. CDR3 in DNA: TGCGCCAGCAGCCAATGGGACAGTAATGAAAAACTGTTTTTT. It yields the protein CASSQWDSNEKLFF.